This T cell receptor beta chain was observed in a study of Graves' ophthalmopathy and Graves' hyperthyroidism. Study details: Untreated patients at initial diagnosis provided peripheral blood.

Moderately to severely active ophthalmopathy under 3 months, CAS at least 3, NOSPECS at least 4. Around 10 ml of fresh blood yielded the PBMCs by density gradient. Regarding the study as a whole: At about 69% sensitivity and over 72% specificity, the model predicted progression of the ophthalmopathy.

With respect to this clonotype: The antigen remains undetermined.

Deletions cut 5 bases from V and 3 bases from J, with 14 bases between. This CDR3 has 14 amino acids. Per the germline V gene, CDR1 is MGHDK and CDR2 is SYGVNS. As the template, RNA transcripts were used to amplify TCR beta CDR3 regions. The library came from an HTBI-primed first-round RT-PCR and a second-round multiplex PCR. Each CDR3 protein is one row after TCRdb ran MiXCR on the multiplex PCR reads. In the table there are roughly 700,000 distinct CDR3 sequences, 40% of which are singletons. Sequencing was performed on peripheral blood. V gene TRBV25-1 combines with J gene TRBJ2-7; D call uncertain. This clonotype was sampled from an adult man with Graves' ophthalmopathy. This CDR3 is CASSLIRRYYEQYF. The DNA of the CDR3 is TGTGCCAGCAGTTTAATTCGTCGGTACTACGAGCAGTACTTC.